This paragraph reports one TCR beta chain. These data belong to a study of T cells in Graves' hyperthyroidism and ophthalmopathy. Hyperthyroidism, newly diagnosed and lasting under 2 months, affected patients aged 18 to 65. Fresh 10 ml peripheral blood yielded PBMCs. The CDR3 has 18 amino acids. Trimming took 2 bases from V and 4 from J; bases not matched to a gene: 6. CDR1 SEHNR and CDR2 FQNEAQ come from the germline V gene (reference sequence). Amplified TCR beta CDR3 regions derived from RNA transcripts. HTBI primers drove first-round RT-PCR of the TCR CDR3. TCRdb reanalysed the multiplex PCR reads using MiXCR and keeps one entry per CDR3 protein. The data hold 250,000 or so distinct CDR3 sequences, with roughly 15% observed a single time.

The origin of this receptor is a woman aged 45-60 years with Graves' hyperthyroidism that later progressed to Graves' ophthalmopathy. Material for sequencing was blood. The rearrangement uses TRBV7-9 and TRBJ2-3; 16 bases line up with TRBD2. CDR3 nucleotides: TGTGCCAGCAGCTTATCCGGGACTAGCGGGAGGGTCCCAGATACGCAGTATTTT. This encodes CASSLSGTSGRVPDTQYF.